The 3 T cell receptor beta chains below come from one sample, sequenced in a study of identical twins. Each CDR3 protein gets one entry after TCRdb re-called the 5' RACE reads with MiXCR. This repertoire shows hundreds of thousands of distinct CDR3 sequences, roughly 8% found once; its top ten account for approximately 0.94%. These same data were also listed under a study on yellow fever vaccine responses in identical twins.

Sequencing used PBMCs. The receptor set was obtained from a woman younger than 35 in good health.

The chain combines TRBV5-1 with TRBJ2-5, with D possibly TRBD1 on 6 matching bases. The V gene lost 4 bases and the J gene lost 4 bases, with 14 bases spanning the gap. This CDR3 region has 14 residues. The germline V gene encodes CDR1 SGHRS and CDR2 YFSETQ. The CDR3 sequence is CASSRNQGPETQYF. The CDR3 coding sequence is TGCGCCAGCAGCCGTAACCAGGGGCCAGAGACCCAGTACTTC.

The V and J genes are TRBV12-3 or TRBV12-4 and TRBJ2-7; TRBD2 matches at 10 bases. Trimming cost V 6 bases and J 0 bases; bases outside gene matches: 5. CDR3 length: 15 amino acids. DNA of the CDR3: TGTGCCAGCAGCCAAAGCGGGGGGGGCTCCTACGAGCAGTACTTC. Translated, it gives CASSQSGGGSYEQYF.

This clonotype was observed a few times. The V gene is TRBV15, the J gene TRBJ2-1; D could derive from TRBD1 or TRBD2 (5 bases each). The germline CDR1 and CDR2 sequences are LNHNV and YYDKDF (reference sequence). This CDR3 spans 16 amino acids. With 4 bases removed from V and 4 bases from J, the gap between germline ends came to 17 bases. CDR3 sequence: CATSTPWGTDYNEQFF. As DNA, the CDR3 is TGTGCCACCAGCACACCGTGGGGGACGGATTACAATGAGCAGTTCTTC.